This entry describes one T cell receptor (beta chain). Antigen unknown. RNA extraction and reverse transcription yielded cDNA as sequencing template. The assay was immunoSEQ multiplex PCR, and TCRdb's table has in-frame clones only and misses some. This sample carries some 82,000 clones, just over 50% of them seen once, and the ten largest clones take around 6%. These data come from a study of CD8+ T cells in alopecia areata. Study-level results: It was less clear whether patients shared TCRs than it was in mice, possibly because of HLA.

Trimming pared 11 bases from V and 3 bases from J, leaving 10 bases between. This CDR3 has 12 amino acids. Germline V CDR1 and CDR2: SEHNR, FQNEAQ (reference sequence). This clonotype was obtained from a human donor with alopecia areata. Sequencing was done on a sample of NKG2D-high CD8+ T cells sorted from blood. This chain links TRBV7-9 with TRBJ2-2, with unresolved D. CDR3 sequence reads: CARQRDTGELFF. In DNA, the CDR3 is TGTGCCCGTCAAAGGGACACCGGGGAGCTGTTTTTT.